The 23 T cell receptor beta chains reported below all come from one sample, sequenced in a study of T-cell memory formation after mild COVID-19. TCRdb used MiXCR to reprocess the 5' RACE reads, holding one entry per CDR3 protein. The sample lists approximately 560,000 distinct CDR3 sequences, 17% occurring once. Sequencing used PBMCs or a T cell subset sorted from them (not recorded which). The receptors were gathered from an adult woman who had mild COVID-19 (a few samples of this study predate the infection). Cell type and time point are not known.

This clonotype was seen repeatedly, ten times or more. The V gene is TRBV24-1, the J gene TRBJ2-1; maybe TRBD1 (5 bases). The CDR3 is 16 residues long. CDR1 is KGHDR, CDR2 SFDVKD, per germline. Trimming pared 1 base from V and 0 bases from J, leaving 9 bases between. The CDR3 nucleotides are TGTGCCACCAGTGATTTTACAGGAAGCTCCTACAATGAGCAGTTCTTC. This encodes CATSDFTGSSYNEQFF.

In this sample, this clonotype turned up many times. The chain carries TRBV12-3 or TRBV12-4 and TRBJ1-2, with D possibly TRBD1 on 5 matching bases. The CDR3 spans 16 residues. Trimming took off 1 base at V and 0 bases at J, with 12 bases between the two ends. This CDR3 is CASSLGQPGSNYGYTF. CDR3 bases: TGTGCCAGCAGTTTAGGACAGCCCGGGTCTAACTATGGCTACACCTTC.

This chain uses TRBV7-2 with TRBJ2-2; perhaps TRBD2 as D (6 bases). V was trimmed by 2 bases and J by 1 base, leaving 11 bases between them. Germline lookup yields CDR1 SGHTA and CDR2 FQGNSA. The CDR3 covers 16 residues. This chain's CDR3 is CASSLQSGGNTGELFF. The CDR3 DNA follows: TGTGCCAGCAGCTTACAGTCCGGGGGGAACACCGGGGAGCTGTTTTTT.

The rearrangement joins TRBV11-2 to TRBJ2-5; perhaps D is TRBD1 or TRBD2 (5 bases each). The V end lost 5 bases, the J end lost 4 bases, and 26 bases lay between the germline ends. The CDR3 has 18 residues. Germline assignment: CDR1 SGHAT and CDR2 FQNNGV. This CDR3 reads CASSPLRRDLLRRETQYF. CDR3 nucleotides: TGTGCCAGCAGCCCCCTCCGCCGGGACCTTCTGCGAAGAGAGACCCAGTACTTC.

In its sample, this clonotype was seen a few times. The chain couples TRBV20-1 to TRBJ2-3, with a weak D call TRBD2 (6 bases). The CDR3 consists of 16 residues. The V and J ends lost 1 base and 0 bases respectively, with 14 bases between them. Germline loops: CDR1 DFQATT, CDR2 SNEGSKA (reference sequence). Here the CDR3 reads CSARVGGVTSTDTQYF. CDR3 DNA: TGCAGTGCTAGAGTCGGCGGGGTCACTAGCACAGATACGCAGTATTTT.

A few counts support this clonotype. V usage is TRBV20-1 and J usage is TRBJ2-3; no firm D call. The V end was cut by 7 bases, the J end by 2 bases, with 13 bases between. The germline V gene encodes CDR1 DFQATT and CDR2 SNEGSKA (reference sequence). The CDR3 is 13 amino acids. CDR3 sequence: CSVRRQSTDTQYF. In nucleotides, the CDR3 is TGCAGTGTCAGACGGCAGTCCACAGATACGCAGTATTTT.

The rearrangement uses TRBV12-3 or TRBV12-4 and TRBJ2-7; D might be TRBD2 (6 bases). V was cut by 5 bases and J by 6 bases, with 20 bases left in between. This CDR3 is 15 amino acids long. The chain's CDR3 is CASSPAGRGAAEQYF. The CDR3 DNA sequence: TGTGCCAGCAGTCCCGCGGGACGTGGAGCGGCCGAGCAGTACTTC.

The V gene is TRBV7-2, the J gene TRBJ1-3; TRBD1 might be the D (5 bases). The CDR3 is 17 residues long. Germline V gene data show CDR1 as SGHTA and CDR2 as FQGNSA. Trimming stripped 1 base from V and 0 bases from J, with 13 bases between. For the CDR3, the DNA is TGTGCCAGCAGCTTAGTCCCCCGCCAGGGCTCTGGAAACACCATATATTTT. It codes for CASSLVPRQGSGNTIYF.

The table lists this clonotype with a few counts. The chain has TRBV2 and TRBJ2-2; maybe TRBD2 (5 bases). The germline V and J ends were trimmed by 7 bases and 4 bases, with 10 bases remaining between them. The CDR3 covers 13 residues. Germline loops: CDR1 SNHLY, CDR2 FYNNEI. The CDR3: CASNRGGTGELFF. CDR3 coding DNA: TGTGCCAGCAATCGGGGTGGCACCGGGGAGCTGTTTTTT.

This clonotype has only a few counts. The rearrangement uses TRBV6-2 or TRBV6-3 and TRBJ1-1; D not resolved. Trimming removed 7 bases from V and 4 bases from J, with 13 bases in between. The CDR3 runs to 13 residues. CDR1 and CDR2 from the germline V gene are MNHEY and SVGEGT. As DNA, the CDR3 is TGTGCCAGCACCATAGCTCGTCCCACTGAAGCTTTCTTT. The encoded protein is CASTIARPTEAFF.

This clonotype was picked up a small number of times. This chain connects TRBV7-9 to TRBJ2-7, with D perhaps matching TRBD1 or TRBD2 (5 bases each). CDR3 length: 10 residues. From germline, CDR1 is SEHNR and CDR2 FQNEAQ (reference sequence). With 10 bases removed from V and 7 bases from J, the gap between germline ends came to 11 bases. CDR3 region: CATGAREQYF. The CDR3 DNA reads TGTGCCACCGGGGCGCGGGAGCAGTACTTC. Supplemented by reference TRBV7-9 and TRBJ2-7, the full variable domain reads DTGVSQNPRHKITKRGQNVTFRCDPISEHNRLYWYRQTLGQGPEFLTYFQNEAQLEKSRLLSDRFSAERPKGSFSTLEIQRTEQGDSAMYLCATGAREQYFGPGTRLTVT.

The rearrangement joins TRBV11-2 to TRBJ2-3; possibly TRBD1 for D (6 bases). The length of the CDR3 is 14 residues. In germline, CDR1 is SGHAT, CDR2 FQNNGV. V lost 4 bases, J lost 8 bases, and 16 bases lay in between. CDR3 nucleotide sequence: TGTGCCAGCAGCTCTCGATATGAGGGGGTTACGCAGTATTTT. As protein: CASSSRYEGVTQYF.

The chain joins TRBV20-1 to TRBJ2-3, with TRBD2 matching over 9 bases. CDR1 DFQATT and CDR2 SNEGSKA come from the germline V gene (reference sequence). V was clipped by 0 bases and J by 1 base; unmatched bases: 2. This CDR3 spans 15 amino acids. The CDR3 sequence: CSARDPSGGTDTQYF. The DNA of the CDR3 is TGCAGTGCTAGAGATCCTAGCGGGGGCACAGATACGCAGTATTTT.

This clonotype was found a few times. The chain carries TRBV5-1 and TRBJ1-1; 7 bases align to TRBD1. The CDR3 has 15 residues. The germline CDR1 and CDR2 sequences are SGHRS and YFSETQ. The J segment lost 5 bases and the V segment lost 3 bases, leaving 10 bases of the junction unmatched. The CDR3 DNA follows: TGCGCCAGCAGCTCACAGACAGGGAGCCCTACTGAAGCTTTCTTT. It yields the protein CASSSQTGSPTEAFF. The full variable domain, with the rest looked up from reference TRBV5-1 and TRBJ1-1, is KAGVTQTPRYLIKTRGQQVTLSCSPISGHRSVSWYQQTPGQGLQFLFEYFSETQRNKGNFPGRFSGRQFSNSRSEMNVSTLELGDSALYLCASSSQTGSPTEAFFGQGTRLTVV.

This clonotype occurred a few times. The chain carries TRBV11-3 and TRBJ2-7; 11 nucleotides agree with TRBD2. This CDR3 region has 18 residues. Trimming took 5 bases from V and 2 from J; bases not matched to a gene: 14. The germline V gene encodes CDR1 SGHNT and CDR2 YENEEA. The CDR3 spells CASSPRSGLAGLPYEQYF. CDR3 coding DNA: TGTGCCAGCAGCCCCCGATCCGGACTAGCGGGTCTTCCCTACGAGCAGTACTTC.

V is TRBV12-3 or TRBV12-4 and J is TRBJ2-7; D remains ambiguous. The CDR3 runs to 13 residues. V was shortened by 6 bases and J by 6 bases, with 15 bases between the two germline ends. The CDR3 reads CASRAGRVGEQYF. In DNA, the CDR3 is TGTGCCAGCAGGGCCGGACGGGTCGGCGAGCAGTACTTC.

The chain has TRBV3-1 and TRBJ2-1; D not resolved. This CDR3 is built from 13 residues. V dropped 4 bases and J dropped 6 bases, with 10 bases sitting between them. The germline V gene has CDR1 LGHDT and CDR2 YNNKEL (reference sequence). CDR3: CASSRELRNEQFF. The CDR3 nucleotides are TGTGCCAGCAGCCGCGAACTACGCAATGAGCAGTTCTTC.

This clonotype appeared many times. In DNA, the CDR3 is TGTGCCAGCAGACGGGGGCCTCGGGGATACAATGAGCAGTTCTTC. As protein: CASRRGPRGYNEQFF. The gene calls are TRBV6-5 and TRBJ2-1; D is tentatively TRBD1 or TRBD2 (6 bases each). The V gene lost 6 bases and the J gene lost 4 bases, with 16 bases spanning the gap. CDR1 and CDR2 (germline): MNHEY, SVGAGI. The CDR3 has 15 amino acids.

The chain links TRBV7-2 to TRBJ2-1; no definite D call. The CDR3 consists of 14 residues. The V gene's germline CDR1 is SGHTA and CDR2 FQGNSA. The ends were cut back, 9 bases at V and 11 bases at J, with 23 bases in the middle. The CDR3 protein is CARPATMISSQQFF. The CDR3 region has the DNA TGTGCCAGACCGGCGACAATGATAAGCAGTCAGCAGTTCTTC.

This clonotype showed up just a few times. This chain uses TRBV24-1 with TRBJ2-7, with D unclear. Germline V CDR1 and CDR2: KGHDR, SFDVKD. The CDR3 runs to 13 residues. V lost 4 bases and J lost 0, with 6 bases in between. DNA for the CDR3: TGTGCCACCAGTGAGCGGCGCTCCTACGAGCAGTACTTC. Encoded protein: CATSERRSYEQYF.

This clonotype was seen a handful of times. The V and J genes are TRBV5-8 and TRBJ2-7, with 10 bases identical to TRBD2. The CDR3 is 17 amino acids. V shed 7 bases and J 5 bases; nucleotides not matched to a gene: 18. Germline lookup yields CDR1 SGHTS and CDR2 YDEGEE. The CDR3, as DNA: TGTGCCAGCCAGTACTTGGGGCCTAGCGGGGGTATCGACGAGCAGTACTTC. This gives the protein CASQYLGPSGGIDEQYF.

The rearrangement joins TRBV15 to TRBJ1-1; D is unclear. The germline V gene encodes CDR1 LNHNV and CDR2 YYDKDF (reference sequence). This CDR3 is 14 amino acids long. V was clipped by 5 bases and J by 3 bases, with 13 bases between them. The chain's CDR3 is CATSPPKGYTEAFF. Written as DNA, the CDR3 is TGTGCCACCAGCCCCCCCAAGGGCTACACTGAAGCTTTCTTT.

CDR3 in amino acids: CASIQALGNTQYF. The CDR3 coding sequence is TGTGCCAGCATCCAGGCCTTGGGGAATACGCAGTATTTT. The chain joins TRBV12-3 or TRBV12-4 to TRBJ2-3; D remains ambiguous. The CDR3 consists of 13 residues. The V end lost 7 bases, the J end lost 7 bases, and 15 bases lay between the germline ends.